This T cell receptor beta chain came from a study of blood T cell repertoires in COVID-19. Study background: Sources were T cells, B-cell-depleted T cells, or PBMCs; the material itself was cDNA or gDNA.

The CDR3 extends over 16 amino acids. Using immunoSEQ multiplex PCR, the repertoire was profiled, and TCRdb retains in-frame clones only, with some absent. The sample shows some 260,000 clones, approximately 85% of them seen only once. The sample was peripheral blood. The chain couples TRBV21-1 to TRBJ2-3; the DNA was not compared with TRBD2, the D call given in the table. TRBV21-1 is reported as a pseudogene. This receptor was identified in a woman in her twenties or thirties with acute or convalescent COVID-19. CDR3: CASSKLAGLLTDTQYF. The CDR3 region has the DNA TGTGCCAGCAGCAAGTTGGCGGGACTACTCACAGATACGCAGTATTTT.